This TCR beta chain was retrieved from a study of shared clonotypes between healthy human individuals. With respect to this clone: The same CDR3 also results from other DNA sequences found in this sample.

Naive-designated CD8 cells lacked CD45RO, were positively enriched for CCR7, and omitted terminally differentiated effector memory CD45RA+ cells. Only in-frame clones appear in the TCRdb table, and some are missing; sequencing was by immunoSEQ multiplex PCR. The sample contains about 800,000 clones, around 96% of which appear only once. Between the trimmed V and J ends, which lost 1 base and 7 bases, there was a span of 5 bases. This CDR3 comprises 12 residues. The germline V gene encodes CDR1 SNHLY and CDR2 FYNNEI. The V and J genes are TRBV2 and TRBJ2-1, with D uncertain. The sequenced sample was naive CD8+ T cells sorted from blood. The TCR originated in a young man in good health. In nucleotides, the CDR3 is TGTGCCAGCAGTGAAGGAATAAATGAGCAGTTCTTC. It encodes CASSEGINEQFF.